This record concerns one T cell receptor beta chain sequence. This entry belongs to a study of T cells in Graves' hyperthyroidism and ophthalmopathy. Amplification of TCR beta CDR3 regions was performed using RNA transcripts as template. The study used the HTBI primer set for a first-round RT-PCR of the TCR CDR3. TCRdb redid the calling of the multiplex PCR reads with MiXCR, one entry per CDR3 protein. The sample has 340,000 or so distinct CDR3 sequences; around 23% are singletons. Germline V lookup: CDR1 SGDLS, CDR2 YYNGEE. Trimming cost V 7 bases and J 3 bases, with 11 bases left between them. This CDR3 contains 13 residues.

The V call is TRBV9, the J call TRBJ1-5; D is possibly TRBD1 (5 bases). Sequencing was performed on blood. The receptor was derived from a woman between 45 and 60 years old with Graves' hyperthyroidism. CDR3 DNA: TGTGCCAGCGGGGGGGGTGCCAATCAGCCCCAGCATTTT. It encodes CASGGGANQPQHF.